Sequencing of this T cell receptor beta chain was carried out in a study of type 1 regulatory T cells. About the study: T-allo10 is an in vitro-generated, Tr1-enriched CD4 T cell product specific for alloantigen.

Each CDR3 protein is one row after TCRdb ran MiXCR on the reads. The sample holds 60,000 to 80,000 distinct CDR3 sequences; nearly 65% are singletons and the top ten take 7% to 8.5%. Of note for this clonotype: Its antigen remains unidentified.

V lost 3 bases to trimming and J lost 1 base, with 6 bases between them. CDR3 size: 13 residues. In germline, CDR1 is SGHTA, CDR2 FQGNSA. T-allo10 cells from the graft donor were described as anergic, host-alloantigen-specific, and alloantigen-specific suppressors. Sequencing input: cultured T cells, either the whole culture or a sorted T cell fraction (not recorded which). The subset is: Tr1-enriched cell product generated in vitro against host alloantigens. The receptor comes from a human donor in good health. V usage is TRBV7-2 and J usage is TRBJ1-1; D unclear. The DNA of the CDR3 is TGTGCCAGCAGCTTCGGGGAGAACACTGAAGCTTTCTTT. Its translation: CASSFGENTEAFF. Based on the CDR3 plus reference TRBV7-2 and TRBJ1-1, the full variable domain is GAGVSQSPSNKVTEKGKDVELRCDPISGHTALYWYRQSLGQGLEFLIYFQGNSAPDKSGLPSDRFSAERTGGSVSTLTIQRTQQEDSAVYLCASSFGENTEAFFGQGTRLTVV.